This entry concerns a single TCR beta chain. The antigen remains undetermined. Germline V gives CDR1 SGHRS, CDR2 YFSETQ. The V and J ends lost 7 bases and 7 bases, in that order; junction bases with no gene match: 17. This CDR3 is 15 amino acids long. Clones were sequenced by immunoSEQ multiplex PCR, and TCRdb holds only the in-frame ones, with some missing. The table includes approximately 97,000 clones, roughly four fifths detected once. These data belong to a study of cytotoxic CD8 clonotypes in ibrutinib-treated CLL. About the research overall: Partial response occurred in about 25 patients and complete response in 2; at median approximately 68 months, roughly 14 remained remitted and roughly 12 progressed. Overall study findings and caveats: Baseline levels were approached again at progression, after clonality had risen at ibrutinib response.

Source: PBMCs, taken after 24 months of ibrutinib treatment. This TCR was recovered from a human donor with chronic lymphocytic leukemia. The chain joins TRBV5-1 to TRBJ2-7, with 7 bases lining up with TRBD2. The CDR3 loop is CASQAWAGTTGEQYF. CDR3 DNA sequence: TGCGCCAGCCAAGCTTGGGCAGGGACTACGGGTGAGCAGTACTTC.